This record concerns one T cell receptor beta chain sequence. Its antigen is still unknown. There are no base qualities to consult, and no much larger clone falls within one base. For CDR1 and CDR2, the germline V gene lists SGHTA and FQGTGA. Including cysteine and phenylalanine, the CDR3 has 16 amino acids. The kept DNA is CDR3 alone, 48 bases in frame from the first base. V lost 1 base and J lost 4 bases, and the count of bases not matched to a germline gene is 5. In the prospective study, participants were roughly 18 to 95 years old, resided in approximately 25 geographic areas of the United States, and were enrolled through a virtual design. To assign participants to cohorts, the prospective study relied on clinical history that participants themselves reported in a screening survey and a study questionnaire. Recovered participants in ImmuneRACE Cohort 3 were defined by two consecutive negative NP/OP PCR tests, clearance by a healthcare professional, or resolution of symptoms. In the prospective study, mobile phlebotomists collected whole blood, serum and a nasopharyngeal or oropharyngeal swab from each participant. Participants in the prospective study had the option to provide additional blood draws and questionnaires over a roughly 2-month period. Before DNA extraction, blood samples from the prospective study were shipped at room temperature or frozen.

The sample originates from a study of blood T cell repertoires in COVID-19 (dated by TCRdb to 2018 to 2020). Broadly, across the study: Collaborator samples came from the United States, Italy and Spain and covered acute and convalescent phases of COVID-19. The material from the prospective study consisted of cDNA or gDNA derived from T cells, B-cell-depleted T cells, or PBMCs. The dataset comprised deeply sampled blood TCRbeta repertoires from subjects exposed to, actively infected with, or recovered from COVID-19. The repertoires were released in a freely available public database intended as a resource for research on the immune response to SARS-CoV-2. Samples were obtained from the ongoing ImmuneRACE study (first 160 participants) and from about 1,300 subjects provided by 6 global collaborators. The sample metadata nearly always contained a de-identified subject ID, COVID-19 status, age in years and sex. HLA class I and class II types, where available, came from metadata supplied by the sample provider rather than from assay-based typing.

TCRbeta CDR3 regions were amplified from genomic DNA by means of the immunoSEQ Assay, a bias-controlled multiplex PCR. As for how the authors treated the data: Nucleated cell counts per sample were estimated from amplification of reference gene primers within the assay. To quantify the absolute abundance of each unique TCRbeta CDR3 rearrangement, sequence reads were collapsed and filtered. For each sample, productive Simpson clonality was calculated as the square root of Simpson's diversity index across productive rearrangements. TCRdb carries this immuneACCESS record with in-frame sequences only. Its versions omit some clonotypes, under half of them owing to an unresolved V gene in the studies checked, with the rest unexplained. The V and J calls and clone size come from that table; D and trimming were worked out from the DNA. The sample records 250,000 to 300,000 clones, roughly 87% of which are singletons. The biggest ten clones account for around 0.9% of the sample.

Beyond this particular receptor, the publication reports: How much clinical and demographic metadata was included differed by source and by participant, and the metadata was provided uncurated.

Here the chain combines TRBV7-3 and TRBJ1-2; 11 bases in the middle match TRBD1. The clonotype comes from a woman aged 25 to 39 who had recovered from COVID-19. The sample consisted of PBMCs or T cells enriched from blood (not recorded which). The nucleotide sequence is given as TGTGCCAGCAGCTTAATGCCGGGACAGGGGGTCTATGGCTACACCTTC. Its product reads: CASSLMPGQGVYGYTF.